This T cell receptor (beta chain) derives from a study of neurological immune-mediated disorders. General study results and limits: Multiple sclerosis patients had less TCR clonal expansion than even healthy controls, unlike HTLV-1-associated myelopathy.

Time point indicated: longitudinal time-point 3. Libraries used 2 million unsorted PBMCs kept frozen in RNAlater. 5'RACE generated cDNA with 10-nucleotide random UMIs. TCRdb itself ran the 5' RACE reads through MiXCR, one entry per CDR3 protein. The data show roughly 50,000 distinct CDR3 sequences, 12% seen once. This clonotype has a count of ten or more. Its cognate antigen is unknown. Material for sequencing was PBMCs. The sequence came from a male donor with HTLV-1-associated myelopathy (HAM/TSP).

The CDR3, as DNA: TGTGCCAGCAGCGTAGCACGGGTTGGGAACATTCAGTACTTC. It translates to CASSVARVGNIQYF. This chain links TRBV9 with TRBJ2-4; D gene unclear. Germline loops: CDR1 SGDLS, CDR2 YYNGEE. V was shortened by 0 bases and J by 7 bases, with 11 bases between the two germline ends. CDR3 size: 14 residues.